The 18 T cell receptor beta chains below were found in one sample sequenced in a study of cytomegalovirus exposure and HLA in healthy donors. The PCR ran on 60 Vbeta and 13 Jbeta primers. Only in-frame clones appear in the TCRdb table, and some are missing; sequencing was by immunoSEQ multiplex PCR. The data show 100,000 to 150,000 clones, roughly 85% seen once. Sequenced input: PBMCs. Receptors originate from a boy between 5 and 17 years old in good health and CMV-seronegative.

This clone was counted between two and nine times. CDR3 protein: CASSRPSGPSTDTQYF. The CDR3 DNA is TGTGCCAGCAGTAGACCTAGCGGACCTAGCACAGATACGCAGTATTTT. The chain employs TRBV6-6 and TRBJ2-3; 7 bases are shared with TRBD2. The CDR3 contains 16 residues. Germline values: CDR1 MNHNY, CDR2 SVGAGI (reference sequence). V was clipped by 5 bases and J by 0 bases; unmatched bases: 8.

This chain connects TRBV12-2 to TRBJ2-2; no check of the table's D call, TRBD2, against the DNA was made. TRBV12-2 is designated a pseudogene. The CDR3 has 21 residues. The CDR3, as DNA: TGTGCAAGTCGCTTAGCGGGCCCGGGACTAGCGGAGCTTTCGGACACCGGGGAGCTGTTTTTT. It yields the protein CASRLAGPGLAELSDTGELFF.

The chain links TRBV2 to TRBJ1-2; unclear D gene. Per the germline V gene, CDR1 is SNHLY and CDR2 is FYNNEI. V lost 4 bases and J lost 0, with 9 bases in between. The length of the CDR3 is 14 residues. Written as DNA, the CDR3 is TGTGCCAGCAGTGTCGGGAAGGCTAACTATGGCTACACCTTC. It specifies CASSVGKANYGYTF.

The table lists this clone with a few counts. The chain has TRBV2 and TRBJ1-5; the match to TRBD1 covers 9 bases. Germline trimming cut 6 bases from V and 6 bases from J; bases unmatched to any gene: 3. Germline V gene lookup returns CDR1 SNHLY and CDR2 FYNNEI. The CDR3 has 13 residues. CDR3 DNA sequence: TGTGCCAGCAGGGGACAGGGTAGTCAGCCCCAGCATTTT. This translates into CASRGQGSQPQHF. Drawing the rest from reference TRBV2 and TRBJ1-5, the complete variable domain is EPEVTQTPSHQVTQMGQEVILRCVPISNHLYFYWYRQILGQKVEFLVSFYNNEISEKSEIFDDQFSVERPDGSNFTLKIRSTKLEDSAMYFCASRGQGSQPQHFGDGTRLSIL.

The chain is built from TRBV7-9 and TRBJ1-1, with 9 bases aligning to TRBD1. The CDR3 is 14 amino acids. V was clipped by 5 bases and J by 5 bases; unmatched bases: 6. Germline CDR1 SEHNR, CDR2 FQNEAQ (reference sequence). For the CDR3, the DNA is TGTGCCAGCAGCCCGGGACAGGGAGGTACTGAAGCTTTCTTT. Residues: CASSPGQGGTEAFF.

The rearrangement links TRBV18 to TRBJ2-5; no firm D call. The V end was cut by 0 bases, the J end by 4 bases, with 9 bases between. CDR1 is KGHSH, CDR2 LQKENI, per germline. CDR3 size: 14 residues. The CDR3 sequence is CASSPPSTGETQYF. DNA for the CDR3: TGTGCCAGCTCACCACCGTCCACGGGAGAGACCCAGTACTTC.

V is TRBV7-6 and J is TRBJ2-3; D gene uncertain. The CDR3 contains 14 residues. The V end was cut by 2 bases, the J end by 4 bases, with 10 bases between. The V gene's germline CDR1 is SGHVS and CDR2 FNYEAQ. The CDR3 loop is CASSLLVGADTQYF. CDR3 DNA sequence: TGTGCCAGCAGCTTATTAGTGGGCGCAGATACGCAGTATTTT.

The rearrangement uses TRBV5-6 and TRBJ2-7; 11 nucleotides align to TRBD1. The CDR3 consists of 14 residues. With V trimmed by 6 bases and J by 3 bases, 5 bases remained unmatched. Germline assignment: CDR1 SGHDT and CDR2 YYEEEE. CDR3 sequence reads: CASTGTGGSYEQYF. As DNA, the CDR3 is TGTGCCAGCACCGGGACAGGGGGAAGCTACGAGCAGTACTTC.

The gene calls are TRBV2 and TRBJ2-1, with TRBD1 as a possible D gene (5 bases). V was pared by 4 bases and J by 6 bases, with 13 bases between. The V gene's germline CDR1 is SNHLY and CDR2 FYNNEI. This CDR3 region has 14 residues. CDR3 DNA sequence: TGTGCCAGCAGTGCAGGGAAGGTATCCAATGAGCAGTTCTTC. Translation gives CASSAGKVSNEQFF.

The rearrangement uses TRBV9 and TRBJ2-7, with 11 bases lining up with TRBD2. The CDR3 loop spans 18 amino acids. Germline CDR1 is SGDLS and CDR2 is YYNGEE. The junction had 11 bases not matched to a gene; V was cut back by 3 bases and J by 0 bases. The chain's CDR3 is CASSDGPRTSGYSYEQYF. The CDR3 nucleotides are TGTGCCAGCAGCGATGGCCCCCGGACTAGCGGGTACTCCTACGAGCAGTACTTC.

J is TRBJ1-4 and V is TRBV16, with 10 bases aligning to TRBD1. The CDR3 sequence is 17 residues long. Germline CDR1 reads KGHSY; CDR2 reads FQNENV. V trimming: 0 bases; J trimming: 6 bases; junction bases outside the gene matches: 7. CDR3 residues: CASSQSRQGAQDEKLFF. CDR3 nucleotides: TGTGCCAGCAGCCAATCTCGACAGGGGGCGCAGGATGAAAAACTGTTTTTT. Supplemented by reference TRBV16 and TRBJ1-4, the full variable domain reads GEEVAQTPKHLVRGEGQKAKLYCAPIKGHSYVFWYQQVLKNEFKFLISFQNENVFDETGMPKERFSAKCLPNSPCSLEIQATKLEDSAVYFCASSQSRQGAQDEKLFFGSGTQLSVL.

The chain employs TRBV4-3 and TRBJ2-1, with TRBD2 matching 8 bases. V dropped 0 bases and J dropped 10; count of bases not matched to a gene: 11. This CDR3 has 16 residues. Germline CDR1 is LGHNA and CDR2 is YSLEER. The CDR3 reads CASSQDMGLGLSEQFF. Here the CDR3 DNA reads TGCGCCAGCAGCCAAGATATGGGACTAGGCCTAAGCGAGCAGTTCTTC.

V and J are TRBV2 and TRBJ1-5; D unclear. CDR3 size: 13 residues. V lost 5 bases, J lost 4 bases, and 9 bases lay in between. The germline V gene encodes CDR1 SNHLY and CDR2 FYNNEI. CDR3 in DNA: TGTGCCAGCAGTCCTAACTATAATCAGCCCCAGCATTTT. Protein sequence: CASSPNYNQPQHF.

This chain joins TRBV7-2 and TRBJ2-1; 14 positions agree with TRBD2. The J segment lost 7 bases and the V segment lost 6 bases, leaving 8 bases of the junction unmatched. CDR3 length equals 16 residues. The germline CDR1 and CDR2 sequences are SGHTA and FQGNSA. This CDR3 is CASRRTGTSGSNEQFF. CDR3 DNA sequence: TGTGCCAGCAGGAGGACCGGGACTAGCGGGAGTAATGAGCAGTTCTTC.

CDR3 DNA sequence: TGTGCCAGCAGCCCTCCGGACAGGGGGCTGGGCTACACCTTC. Translating gives CASSPPDRGLGYTF. The V gene is TRBV5-4, the J gene TRBJ1-2, with 11 bases fitting TRBD1. This CDR3 has 14 residues. CDR1 and CDR2 (germline): SGHNT, YYREEE (reference sequence). The trim removed 4 bases at V and 8 bases at J, leaving 7 bases unmatched.

The J gene is TRBJ1-1, the V gene TRBV6-5; tentatively, D is TRBD1 (6 bases). Germline CDR1 MNHEY, CDR2 SVGAGI. The ends were cut back, 2 bases at V and 7 bases at J, with 14 bases in the middle. CDR3 length equals 14 residues. CDR3 amino acids: CASSYRLDSSEAFF. The CDR3 region has the DNA TGTGCCAGCAGTTACCGCCTGGACAGTAGTGAAGCTTTCTTT.

The rearrangement links TRBV6-7 to TRBJ1-3; 9 bases map to TRBD1. TRBV6-7 falls under the ORF class, with uncertain function. V lost 4 bases to trimming and J lost 0 bases; unmatched junction nucleotides: 7. This CDR3 region has 17 residues. The CDR3 reads CASSCYRDRASGNTIYF. In DNA, the CDR3 is TGTGCCAGCAGTTGCTACCGGGACAGGGCCTCTGGAAACACCATATATTTT.

This clone appeared once. The chain is built from TRBV30 and TRBJ2-5; 8 bases fit TRBD1. Germline lookup yields CDR1 GTSNPN and CDR2 SVGIG (reference sequence). The V segment lost 2 bases and the J segment 9 bases; nucleotides outside the gene matches: 11. The CDR3 loop spans 14 amino acids. The CDR3 spells CAWSPGQVLLAQYF. CDR3 bases: TGTGCCTGGAGTCCGGGACAGGTTCTGTTGGCCCAGTACTTC.